The present T cell receptor beta chain was sequenced within a study of vaccination and CD4 T cells after COVID-19 (dated by TCRdb to the early 2020s). For the study in its entirety: The convalescent cohort comprised six males and four females, including two Hispanic individuals, seven Caucasians, two Asians and one multiracial person. Two doses of either the Pfizer-BioNTech BNT162b2 vaccine (n=8) or the Moderna mRNA-1273 vaccine (n=2) were administered to participants. Post-COVID blood samples were collected from convalescent patients a median of roughly 100 days after diagnosis, with a range of about 35 to 161 days. Post-vaccine blood samples were collected a median of around 70 days after the second vaccine dose, ranging from 14 to 241 days. For stimulating the cultures, overlapping spike peptide pools were used, derived from SARS-CoV-2 as well as from the common cold coronaviruses HCoV-NL63, HCoV-OC43 and HCoV-229E. As controls, cultures received a CEFX viral epitope pool (the positive control), an HIV-1 Nef peptide pool (the negative control), or no peptide at all. The spike-specific CD4+ TCR repertoire was compared before and after mRNA vaccination in approximately ten COVID-19 convalescent patients and a handful of infection-naive healthy vaccine recipients. An earlier paper using these donors assessed, at the TCR clonotype level, memory CD4+ T cell crossreactivity between SARS-CoV-2 and common cold coronavirus spike proteins.

This clonotype is classified as medium-sized (0.01 to 0.1%). What antigen it recognizes has not been identified. No qualities accompany the bases; no much larger clone lies one base away. Library creation used PCR. DNA from cultured CD4+ T cells was subjected to TCR sequencing with the Oncomine TCR Beta short-read assay at the Johns Hopkins FTIC core. The QIAamp micro DNA kit was used to extract genomic DNA from the cultured CD4+ T cells. Oncomine TCR Beta libraries made from cultured CD4+ T cells were pooled using unique dual indexes and sequenced on an Illumina iSeq 100. The study's processing was this. Non-productive sequences were removed, and CDR3s not starting with C, not ending with F or W, or shorter than 7 amino acids were discarded. Antigen-specific clonotypes were identified with the MANAFEST web application by comparing peptide-stimulated wells with reference and other culture wells. Positive clones required FDR below 0.05, an odds ratio above 5, and productive frequency above 0.1% in at least two of three replicate wells. Clonotypes that were significantly expanded in both SARS-CoV-2 spike wells and at least one common cold coronavirus spike condition were defined as cross-reactive. Using R version 3.6.1, CDR3 homology was evaluated through Levenshtein distances (stringdist) along with unrooted phylogenetic trees (ape). TCRdb trimmed public reads at Q25 via fastp, called clones via MiXCR and kept in-frame beta chains. Rows with a matching CDR3 protein are joined into one entry that keeps the most common DNA and genes. These V and J calls are TCRdb output, not the study's own analysis. For this sample the table gives 1,500 or so distinct CDR3 sequences, of which 13% were detected only once. The ten largest clones add up to 25% to 30% of the sample.

General study outcomes and caveats: The study included relatively few convalescent patients and did not analyze early timepoints after natural infection. In convalescent patients, a median roughly 83% of post-vaccine SARS-CoV-2-reactive clones were detected only after vaccination, and vaccine-specific priming was suggested by this finding. The median number of SARS-CoV-2-reactive clonotypes rose from 20 to 25 after infection to roughly 38 after vaccination, but the change was not significant. Nearly all vaccine-specific clones in convalescent patients (304 of 307) were mono-reactive for SARS-CoV-2 spike rather than cross-reactive with common cold coronaviruses.

Interpreted using the paper, the treatment or condition label stands for: 10-day PBMC culture with coronavirus spike peptide pools or control peptides (ViraFEST assay). CD4+ T cells from unexposed donors were collected before the COVID-19 pandemic (2011-2018). The ViraFEST assay was used in the study, in which antigen-specific T cells were expanded with peptide pools and expanded clonotypes were subsequently identified by TCR sequencing. Each well held fewer than 2.5 million PBMCs cultured with roughly 9.2 ug/ml peptide pools in IMDM containing 5% human AB serum and about 10 IU/ml IL-2. On days 3 and 7, half of the culture medium was replaced with fresh IL-2-containing medium. Once the cells had been in culture for approximately 10 days, the EasySep CD4+ T cell isolation kit was used to isolate CD4+ T cells by negative selection. Unexposed donor CD4+ T cells were tested for reactivity to SARS-CoV-2 S and N and four common cold coronavirus spike pools, as cell number allowed. Ficoll-Paque Plus gradient centrifugation was used to isolate PBMCs from whole blood, and the isolated PBMCs were then either used fresh or cryopreserved at -140C. Triplicate wells were generally used for each culture condition. The leukapheresis product for the unexposed donors was obtained through commercial purchase.

CDR3 length: 15 amino acids, cysteine to phenylalanine. The only DNA kept is the CDR3, 45 bases in frame from the first base. V sheds 1 base and J sheds 5 bases, leaving 12 bases between their ends. CDR1 LGHNA and CDR2 YSLEER were looked up in the germline V gene. The specimen was CD4+ T cells from blood, cultured in vitro. The rearranged segments are TRBV4-3 and TRBJ1-5, with TRBD1 as a weak D call on 6 bases. This TCR derives from a human donor in good health. The nucleotide sequence is TGCGCCAGCAGCCAAGCAATACAGGGTGATCAGCCCCAGCATTTT. It codes for CASSQAIQGDQPQHF.